This T cell receptor (beta chain) was found in a study of early T cells in non-severe SARS-CoV-2 infection. This clonotype was seen ten or more times. Its antigen is unknown. TCRdb re-analysed the 5' RACE reads in MiXCR, keeping a single row per CDR3 protein. The data show 56,000 or so distinct CDR3 sequences, about 11% seen once. Findings and caveats of the study: VDJdb matching, biased toward anti-spike CD8 responses, missed private and CD4 specificities.

The CDR3 has 12 amino acids. In germline, CDR1 is SQVTM, CDR2 ANQGSEA. Between the trimmed V and J ends, which lost 4 bases and 3 bases, there was a span of 10 bases. The clonotype was recovered from an adult who was a healthcare worker with PCR-confirmed SARS-CoV-2 infection or an uninfected control (not recorded which). The J gene is TRBJ2-7, the V gene TRBV29-1, with D unresolved. Sequencing was carried out using whole blood. This CDR3 is CSVAVGSYEQYF. In nucleotides, the CDR3 is TGCAGCGTTGCCGTGGGAAGCTACGAGCAGTACTTC.